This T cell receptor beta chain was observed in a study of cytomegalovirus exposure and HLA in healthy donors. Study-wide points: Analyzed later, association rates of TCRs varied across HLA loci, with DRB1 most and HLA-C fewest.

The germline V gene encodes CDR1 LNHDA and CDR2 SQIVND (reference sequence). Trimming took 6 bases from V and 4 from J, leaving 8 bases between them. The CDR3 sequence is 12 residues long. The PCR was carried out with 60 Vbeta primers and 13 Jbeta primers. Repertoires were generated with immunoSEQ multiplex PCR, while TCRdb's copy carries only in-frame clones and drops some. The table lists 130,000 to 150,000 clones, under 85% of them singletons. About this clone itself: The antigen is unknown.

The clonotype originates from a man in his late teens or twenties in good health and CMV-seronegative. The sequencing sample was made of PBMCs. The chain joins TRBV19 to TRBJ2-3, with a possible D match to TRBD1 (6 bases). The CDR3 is CASSRGPDTQYF. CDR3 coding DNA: TGTGCCAGTAGCAGGGGCCCAGATACGCAGTATTTT.